Sequencing of this T cell receptor beta chain was carried out in a study of blood T cell repertoires in COVID-19. Whole-study context: The United States, Italy and Spain supplied acute and convalescent COVID-19 samples. Sample material is recorded as cDNA or gDNA derived from T cells, B-cell-depleted T cells, or PBMCs.

The trim removed 3 bases at V and 8 bases at J, leaving 8 bases unmatched. From germline, CDR1 is LNHNV and CDR2 YYDKDF (reference sequence). The CDR3 spans 15 residues. Only in-frame clones appear in the TCRdb table, and some are missing; sequencing was by immunoSEQ multiplex PCR. The sample has under 200,000 clones; 88% are singletons. A single count supports this clone. The V call is TRBV15, the J call TRBJ1-4, with 8 bases fitting TRBD1. The sample consisted of peripheral blood. The receptor was isolated from a young man with active or convalescent COVID-19. This CDR3 is CATSSSGQGGEKLFF. As DNA, the CDR3 is TGTGCCACCAGCAGCTCCGGACAGGGTGGGGAAAAACTGTTTTTT. The complete variable domain, with remaining parts taken from reference TRBV15 and TRBJ1-4, reads DAMVIQNPRYQVTQFGKPVTLSCSQTLNHNVMYWYQQKSSQAPKLLFHYYDKDFNNEADTPDNFQSRRPNTSFCFLDIRSPGLGDTAMYLCATSSSGQGGEKLFFGSGTQLSVL.